Below, 29 T cell receptor beta chains from the same sample are listed, as sequenced in a study of T cells in Graves' hyperthyroidism and ophthalmopathy. Researchers amplified the TCR beta CDR3 regions from RNA transcripts. HTBI primers were the set used in a first-round RT-PCR of the TCR CDR3. TCRdb reprocessed the multiplex PCR reads with MiXCR, giving one entry per CDR3 protein. The table has roughly 600,000 distinct CDR3 sequences, roughly 15% seen once. Source material: blood. The receptors stem from a woman aged 45 to 65 with Graves' ophthalmopathy.

There are a few counts of this clonotype. This rearrangement joins TRBV30 to TRBJ1-1, with no clear D. Germline assignment: CDR1 GTSNPN and CDR2 SVGIG (reference sequence). Trimming stripped 3 bases from V and 8 bases from J, with 10 bases between. This CDR3 has 11 residues. CDR3: CAWSLSWEAFF. In DNA form, the CDR3 reads TGTGCCTGGAGCCTGTCCTGGGAAGCTTTCTTT.

Comment on this clonotype: A single base separates this from a much larger clone, so it may be a read error. J is TRBJ1-2 and V is TRBV28; D unclear. CDR3 length: 13 amino acids. Germline-derived CDR1 and CDR2 are MDHEN and SYDVKM. The chain's CDR3 is CAGSFSTVYGYTF. The CDR3 bases are TGTGCCGGCAGTTTCTCCACAGTCTATGGCTACACCTTC.

This clonotype was seen ten or more times. The DNA of the CDR3 is TGTGCCAGCAGCATTAACCGGGCTGGGGCCAACGTCCTGACTTTC. Translating gives CASSINRAGANVLTF. The chain employs TRBV11-3 and TRBJ2-6; D unclear. Germline loops: CDR1 SGHNT, CDR2 YENEEA. This CDR3 is 15 amino acids long. Trimming left V 5 bases short and J 2 bases short, with 10 bases between. Based on the CDR3 plus reference TRBV11-3 and TRBJ2-6, the full variable domain is EAGVVQSPRYKIIEKKQPVAFWCNPISGHNTLYWYLQNLGQGPELLIRYENEEAVDDSQLPKDRFSAERLKGVDSTLKIQPAELGDSAVYLCASSINRAGANVLTFGAGSRLTVL.

In this sample, this clonotype turned up many times. In DNA form, the CDR3 reads TGTGCCAGCAGTTTAGCCCGGGGACACACTGAAGCTTTCTTT. Protein product: CASSLARGHTEAFF. The chain carries TRBV28 and TRBJ1-1; D may be TRBD1 (5 bases). This CDR3 has 14 residues. The germline gives CDR1 MDHEN, CDR2 SYDVKM. The V and J ends lost 2 bases and 3 bases respectively, with 10 bases between them.

This clonotype was counted many times. The chain recombines TRBV6-1 with TRBJ2-7; 7 bases map to TRBD2. The CDR3 has 14 residues. Germline values: CDR1 MNHNS, CDR2 SASEGT. The trim removed 4 bases at V and 4 bases at J, leaving 7 bases unmatched. CDR3 bases: TGTGCCAGCAGTGCCCAGTCGGGGGGATACGAGCAGTACTTC. This gives the protein CASSAQSGGYEQYF.

This clonotype was detected only a few times. The V and J genes are TRBV29-1 and TRBJ1-1, with D perhaps matching TRBD1 (5 bases). The germline V and J ends were trimmed by 6 bases and 6 bases, with 17 bases remaining between them. CDR1 is SQVTM and CDR2 is ANQGSEA in the germline V gene. This CDR3 comprises 13 residues. Written as DNA, the CDR3 is TGCAGCGTGGGGGGAAGGATGGGCGCTGAAGCTTTCTTT. Its translation: CSVGGRMGAEAFF.

This clonotype was detected only a few times. The chain uses TRBV6-5 and TRBJ2-2, with 14 positions matching TRBD2. CDR3 length: 17 amino acids. J lost 10 bases, V lost 6 bases, and 13 bases had no gene match. The germline gives CDR1 MNHEY, CDR2 SVGAGI. Here the CDR3 DNA reads TGTGCCAGCAGATTAGGGACTAGCGGGAGTCCGGGGTTGGAGCTGTTTTTT. It yields the protein CASRLGTSGSPGLELFF.

Ten or more counts support this clonotype. V is TRBV2 and J is TRBJ2-2; TRBD1 might be the D (5 bases). Germline V gene data show CDR1 as SNHLY and CDR2 as FYNNEI. There are 17 residues in the CDR3. Deletions cut 6 bases from V and 0 bases from J, with 17 bases between. CDR3 protein: CASSPWGGAANTGELFF. In DNA, the CDR3 is TGTGCCAGCAGCCCTTGGGGTGGGGCCGCGAACACCGGGGAGCTGTTTTTT.

This chain uses TRBV25-1 with TRBJ1-4, with 9 bases that match TRBD1. CDR1 and CDR2 (germline): MGHDK, SYGVNS. With V trimmed by 3 bases and J by 0 bases, 5 bases remained unmatched. The CDR3 has 17 residues. CDR3: CASSEGTGPATNEKLFF. As DNA, the CDR3 is TGTGCCAGCAGTGAGGGGACAGGGCCTGCAACTAATGAAAAACTGTTTTTT.

The rearrangement uses TRBV28 and TRBJ1-2; 8 nucleotides align to TRBD1. This CDR3 region has 15 residues. Trimming removed 3 bases from V and 7 bases from J; junction bases left unmatched: 10. Germline V gene data show CDR1 as MDHEN and CDR2 as SYDVKM. The CDR3 nucleotides are TGTGCCAGCAGTTTCTCGCGGCAGGGGGCGCGTGGCTACACCTTC. Translated, it gives CASSFSRQGARGYTF.

The chain joins TRBV25-1 to TRBJ1-5; no reliable D call. Per the germline V gene, CDR1 is MGHDK and CDR2 is SYGVNS. The CDR3 totals 13 residues. V lost 5 bases and J lost 5, with 10 bases in between. As DNA, the CDR3 is TGTGCCAGCAGTTGGGGTGACTATCAGCCCCAGCATTTT. This sequence encodes CASSWGDYQPQHF.

This clonotype showed up just a few times. This rearrangement joins TRBV10-3 to TRBJ2-2, with D tentatively TRBD2 (5 bases). Between the trimmed V and J ends, which lost 4 bases and 6 bases, there was a span of 12 bases. The CDR3 covers 14 residues. From germline, CDR1 is ENHRY and CDR2 SYGVKD. For the CDR3, the DNA is TGTGCCATCAGTGGCGGGTCCGGGGCCGGGGAGCTGTTTTTT. It is translated as CAISGGSGAGELFF.

This clonotype came up many times. The chain has TRBV20-1 and TRBJ2-1, with unresolved D. CDR1 DFQATT and CDR2 SNEGSKA come from the germline V gene (reference sequence). The CDR3 runs 15 residues. With 6 bases removed from V and 0 bases from J, the gap between germline ends came to 15 bases. CDR3 in amino acids: CSAQVSLSSYNEQFF. The CDR3 DNA sequence: TGCAGTGCCCAGGTAAGCCTAAGCTCCTACAATGAGCAGTTCTTC.

The sample holds many counts of this clonotype. For the CDR3, the DNA is TGCAGCGTTACTAGCGGGAGGGCCAATGAGCAGTTCTTC. It specifies CSVTSGRANEQFF. V gene TRBV29-1 combines with J gene TRBJ2-1; 13 nucleotides agree with TRBD2. CDR3 length equals 13 residues. The germline CDR1 and CDR2 sequences are SQVTM and ANQGSEA. V shed 5 bases, J shed 6 bases, and the junction held 1 base outside the gene matches.

This clonotype appeared many times. The chain carries TRBV24-1 and TRBJ2-1, with TRBD2 matching 13 bases. The V segment lost 3 bases and the J segment 4 bases; nucleotides outside the gene matches: 5. The CDR3 has 17 amino acids. Germline loops: CDR1 KGHDR, CDR2 SFDVKD. The CDR3 sequence: CATSDRTSGSFYNEQFF. As DNA, the CDR3 is TGTGCCACCAGTGATCGGACTAGCGGGAGTTTTTACAATGAGCAGTTCTTC.

This clonotype was observed once. The rearrangement joins TRBV27 to TRBJ1-6; 9 nucleotides match TRBD1. This CDR3 region has 15 residues. The germline V gene has CDR1 MNHEY and CDR2 SMNVEV (reference sequence). With V trimmed by 6 bases and J by 9 bases, 9 bases remained unmatched. The CDR3 nucleotides are TGTGCCAGCAGACCTCCGGGACAGGGACCTTCACCCCTCCACTTT. Translating it yields CASRPPGQGPSPLHF.

This rearrangement joins TRBV29-1 to TRBJ2-7; D ambiguous. The CDR3 extends over 13 amino acids. CDR1 is SQVTM and CDR2 is ANQGSEA in the germline V gene. V was cut by 2 bases and J by 7 bases, with 15 bases left in between. The CDR3 sequence is CSVEYQRLGEQYF. CDR3 nucleotide sequence: TGCAGCGTTGAATATCAAAGGTTGGGGGAGCAGTACTTC.

The chain joins TRBV20-1 to TRBJ1-6; D is uncertain. Germline CDR1 is DFQATT and CDR2 is SNEGSKA (reference sequence). There are 13 residues in the CDR3. CDR3 sequence (DNA): TGCAGCTGGGAAGTGCTCCGGAATTCACCCCTCCACTTT. Translated, it gives CSWEVLRNSPLHF.

The rearrangement links TRBV4-1 to TRBJ1-5; D uncertain. With 2 bases removed from V and 1 base from J, the gap between germline ends came to 18 bases. The CDR3 sequence is 18 residues long. Germline V gives CDR1 MGHRA, CDR2 YSYEKL. The CDR3 is CASSQILGSSKSNQPQHF. As DNA, the CDR3 is TGCGCCAGCAGCCAAATCCTCGGGTCCAGCAAAAGCAATCAGCCCCAGCATTTT.

Many counts were recorded for this clonotype. J is TRBJ2-7 and V is TRBV10-3; a possible D gene is TRBD2 (6 bases). Per germline, CDR1 ENHRY and CDR2 SYGVKD. This CDR3 has 14 residues. V lost 4 bases, J lost 0 bases, and 10 bases lay in between. The chain's CDR3 is CAISGGTSSYEQYF. Here the CDR3 DNA reads TGTGCCATCAGTGGAGGGACTTCCTCCTACGAGCAGTACTTC.

The rearrangement joins TRBV28 to TRBJ1-5, with D perhaps matching TRBD1 (5 bases). This CDR3 region has 17 residues. V dropped 7 bases and J dropped 2 bases, with 21 bases sitting between them. CDR1 is MDHEN and CDR2 is SYDVKM in the germline V gene. The DNA of the CDR3 is TGTGCCAGCACCCCTGTGGGGGGACCCCGGCGCAATCAGCCCCAGCATTTT. This codes for CASTPVGGPRRNQPQHF.

This clonotype was recorded many times. The chain recombines TRBV7-2 with TRBJ2-7; no clear D. This CDR3 has 14 amino acids. Trimming took 5 bases from V and 4 from J, leaving 15 bases between them. CDR1 is SGHTA and CDR2 is FQGNSA in the germline V gene. The CDR3, as DNA: TGTGCCAGCAGCCGGAATGAACTAACGTACGAGCAGTACTTC. Amino acid sequence: CASSRNELTYEQYF.

This clonotype occurred many times. The V and J genes are TRBV7-8 and TRBJ2-3, with 8 bases matching TRBD1. The CDR3 length is 15 residues. CDR1 SGHVS and CDR2 FQNEAQ come from the germline V gene. The V gene end was trimmed by 1 base and the J gene end by 2 bases; junction bases not matched to a gene: 2. The CDR3 bases are TGTGCCAGCAGCTTAGTGACAGGGGTCACAGATACGCAGTATTTT. This sequence encodes CASSLVTGVTDTQYF.

This clonotype was recorded many times. The rearrangement uses TRBV28 and TRBJ2-5; either TRBD1 or TRBD2 may supply D (5 bases each). Trimming cost V 3 bases and J 4 bases, with 15 bases left between them. The CDR3 loop spans 15 amino acids. CDR1 is MDHEN, CDR2 SYDVKM, per germline. This CDR3 is CASSFLGELGETQYF. The CDR3 DNA sequence: TGTGCCAGCAGTTTTCTAGGGGAGCTAGGAGAGACCCAGTACTTC.

This clonotype showed up many times. The chain carries TRBV30 and TRBJ2-7; D is possibly TRBD1 (6 bases). V lost 1 base to trimming and J lost 2 bases, with 12 bases between them. CDR3 size: 14 residues. The V gene's germline CDR1 is GTSNPN and CDR2 SVGIG (reference sequence). CDR3 sequence (DNA): TGTGCCTGGAGTGACGGCAGGGGCACCTACGAGCAGTACTTC. It codes for CAWSDGRGTYEQYF.

This clonotype was recorded a few times. The V and J genes are TRBV20-1 and TRBJ2-3, with a possible D match to TRBD1 (5 bases). Between the trimmed V and J ends, which lost 5 bases and 3 bases, there was a span of 18 bases. Germline-derived CDR1 and CDR2 are DFQATT and SNEGSKA (reference sequence). This CDR3 has 15 residues. The CDR3, as DNA: TGCAGTGCTGCCCCAGGCGACAGAACTACAGATACGCAGTATTTT. Translation: CSAAPGDRTTDTQYF.

This chain links TRBV6-1 with TRBJ2-1, with 13 bases aligning to TRBD2. The CDR3 totals 14 residues. The V segment lost 6 bases and the J segment 10 bases; nucleotides outside the gene matches: 6. Germline V gene sequence: CDR1 MNHNS, CDR2 SASEGT. Here the CDR3 reads CASSRGLAGAEQFF. The CDR3 nucleotides are TGTGCCAGCAGCCGAGGACTAGCGGGAGCGGAGCAGTTCTTC.

The rearrangement joins TRBV3-1 to TRBJ2-1, with 10 bases that match TRBD1. The V and J ends lost 5 bases and 7 bases, in that order; junction bases with no gene match: 17. CDR1 is LGHDT, CDR2 YNNKEL, per germline (reference sequence). The CDR3 sequence is 18 residues long. CDR3: CASSDRGQRALVGNEQFF. The DNA for the CDR3 is TGTGCCAGCAGCGACAGGGGGCAGAGGGCACTAGTAGGGAATGAGCAGTTCTTC.

This clonotype has at least ten counts. The V and J genes are TRBV12-3 or TRBV12-4 and TRBJ1-5; 7 nucleotides agree with TRBD1. Unmatched junction bases numbered 12, after V lost 7 bases and J lost 6 bases. The CDR3 loop spans 15 amino acids. The CDR3 DNA follows: TGTGCCAGCACCTTGACAGGGACGGTAGGTCAGCCCCAGCATTTT. Protein: CASTLTGTVGQPQHF.